The 31 T cell receptor beta chains in this list originate from one sample, sequenced in a study of blood T cell repertoires in COVID-19. Libraries were prepared by immunoSEQ multiplex PCR; TCRdb keeps only in-frame clonotypes and omits some of them. The data contain 15,000 to 17,000 clones, approximately 86% of them singletons. Sequencing used peripheral blood. The source of these receptors is a man aged 55 to 69 with acute or convalescent COVID-19.

The gene calls are TRBV6-5 and TRBJ1-2, with 12 bases aligning to TRBD1. The trim removed 4 bases at V and 6 bases at J, leaving 3 bases unmatched. The germline V gene encodes CDR1 MNHEY and CDR2 SVGAGI. This CDR3 has 14 residues. The CDR3 DNA reads as TGTGCCAGCAGTTCCGGGACAGGGGGCAATGGCTACACCTTC. This gives the protein CASSSGTGGNGYTF.

The gene calls are TRBV5-5 and TRBJ1-5; 10 bases align to TRBD1. V shed 4 bases, J shed 9 bases, and the junction held 7 bases outside the gene matches. Germline CDR1 is SGHKS and CDR2 is YYEKEE (reference sequence). This CDR3 spans 14 amino acids. CDR3 nucleotides: TGTGCCAGCAGCGTTGACAGGGGGCGTCTGCCCCAGCATTTT. Its translation is CASSVDRGRLPQHF.

The chain couples TRBV6-6 to TRBJ2-7; 7 bases match TRBD2. V dropped 0 bases and J dropped 2; count of bases not matched to a gene: 4. Germline CDR1 MNHNY, CDR2 SVGAGI (reference sequence). There are 15 residues in the CDR3. The CDR3: CASSYSWGGAYEQYF. For the CDR3, the DNA is TGTGCCAGCAGTTACTCATGGGGGGGGGCCTACGAGCAGTACTTC.

CDR3 region: CASSPSQTSVTGELFF. The CDR3 nucleotides read TGTGCCAGCAGCCCATCCCAGACTAGCGTTACCGGGGAGCTGTTTTTT. This rearrangement joins TRBV7-4 to TRBJ2-2; 8 positions agree with TRBD2. CDR1 and CDR2 from the germline V gene are SGHVT and SQSDAQ. The trim removed 5 bases at V and 5 bases at J, leaving 10 bases unmatched. The CDR3 runs 16 residues.

The chain is built from TRBV7-2 and TRBJ1-5, with 7 positions matching TRBD1. Germline V gives CDR1 SGHTA, CDR2 FQGNSA. With V trimmed by 5 bases and J by 0 bases, 4 bases remained unmatched. The CDR3 is 15 amino acids. CDR3 in DNA: TGTGCCAGCAGCGCACAGGGGTATAGCAATCAGCCCCAGCATTTT. Protein product: CASSAQGYSNQPQHF.

By sample fraction, this clone is large (0.1 to 1%). The chain combines TRBV9 with TRBJ2-1; a weak D match, TRBD2 (7 bases). The germline V gene has CDR1 SGDLS and CDR2 YYNGEE. This CDR3 has 16 amino acids. Trimming cost V 3 bases and J 6 bases, with 19 bases left between them. The CDR3 sequence is CASSASGAGVANEQFF. DNA of the CDR3: TGTGCCAGCAGCGCCTCAGGGGCGGGAGTGGCCAATGAGCAGTTCTTC.

This clone was seen just once. V and J are TRBV11-3 and TRBJ2-1; TRBD2 is a possible D gene (6 bases). With 5 bases removed from V and 8 bases from J, the gap between germline ends came to 19 bases. Per germline, CDR1 SGHNT and CDR2 YENEEA. The CDR3 covers 15 residues. CDR3 protein: CASSARRGGDDEQFF. The CDR3 DNA reads as TGTGCCAGCAGCGCGCGTCGCGGAGGGGATGATGAGCAGTTCTTC.

This clone was recorded once. The chain uses TRBV9 and TRBJ2-5, with D uncertain. Germline assignment: CDR1 SGDLS and CDR2 YYNGEE. Deletions cut 0 bases from V and 5 bases from J, with 5 bases between. This CDR3 is built from 12 residues. CDR3 in amino acids: CASSVDGETQYF. The CDR3 nucleotides are TGTGCCAGCAGCGTAGACGGGGAGACCCAGTACTTC.

The V and J genes are TRBV6-2 or TRBV6-3 and TRBJ1-3; D possibly corresponds to TRBD1 (6 bases). Germline V gene lookup returns CDR1 MNHEY and CDR2 SVGEGT. The length of the CDR3 is 15 residues. The ends were cut back, 5 bases at V and 1 base at J, with 12 bases in the middle. CDR3 sequence (DNA): TGTGCCAGCAGTGCCTCCGGGACATCTGGAAACACCATATATTTT. Protein sequence: CASSASGTSGNTIYF.

The chain has TRBV10-3 and TRBJ1-4, with unresolved D. The CDR3 is 15 amino acids. The germline V and J ends were trimmed by 2 bases and 8 bases, with 15 bases remaining between them. Germline lookup yields CDR1 ENHRY and CDR2 SYGVKD. The CDR3 DNA sequence: TGTGCCATCAGTGAGGAGTCCGGGGAATGGGAAAAACTGTTTTTT. Its protein is CAISEESGEWEKLFF.

The chain recombines TRBV6-5 with TRBJ2-3, with 9 positions matching TRBD1. After removal of 6 bases from V and 6 bases from J, the junction contained 1 base not matched to a gene. The CDR3 extends over 12 amino acids. CDR1 MNHEY and CDR2 SVGAGI come from the germline V gene. The DNA of the CDR3 is TGTGCCAGCAGCGGACAGGGGGATACGCAGTATTTT. Its protein is CASSGQGDTQYF.

The chain combines TRBV13 with TRBJ2-7, with a weak D call TRBD2 (6 bases). The CDR3 contains 15 residues. Per germline, CDR1 PRHDT and CDR2 FYEKMQ (reference sequence). The germline V and J ends were trimmed by 5 bases and 0 bases, with 14 bases remaining between them. The CDR3 bases are TGTGCCAGCAGCACCCGGGACGGGAGCTCCTACGAGCAGTACTTC. This codes for CASSTRDGSSYEQYF.

The chain combines TRBV5-1 with TRBJ2-3; the match to TRBD2 covers 7 bases. The CDR3 spans 17 residues. Trimming took 3 bases from V and 6 from J; bases not matched to a gene: 16. CDR1 and CDR2 from the germline V gene are SGHRS and YFSETQ. The CDR3 is CASSSSLGSGFTDTQYF. CDR3 sequence (DNA): TGCGCCAGCAGCTCATCTCTGGGTAGCGGGTTCACGGATACGCAGTATTTT.

The chain is built from TRBV2 and TRBJ2-1, with TRBD1 identical over 8 bases. The CDR3 is made up of 16 amino acids. Germline V lookup: CDR1 SNHLY, CDR2 FYNNEI. The V segment lost 6 bases and the J segment 0 bases; nucleotides outside the gene matches: 7. CDR3 bases: TGTGCCAGCAGCTCAGGGGGCCCAAGCTCCTACAATGAGCAGTTCTTC. Amino acids: CASSSGGPSSYNEQFF.

This clone was seen just once. J is TRBJ1-1 and V is TRBV29-1; the match to TRBD1 covers 7 bases. Germline values: CDR1 SQVTM, CDR2 ANQGSEA. This CDR3 contains 15 residues. V dropped 7 bases and J dropped 6; count of bases not matched to a gene: 17. DNA of the CDR3: TGCAGCGCTCCCAGACCGGGACAGTTGGCTTCTGAAGCTTTCTTT. It yields the protein CSAPRPGQLASEAFF.

This clone was observed a handful of times. The chain carries TRBV10-2 and TRBJ2-7; 7 bases fit TRBD1. CDR3 length: 13 amino acids. Germline V gives CDR1 WSHSY, CDR2 SAAADI. V shed 5 bases and J 5 bases; nucleotides not matched to a gene: 6. CDR3: CASSRGQRNEQYF. The DNA of the CDR3 is TGCGCCAGCAGTAGGGGGCAGCGCAACGAGCAGTACTTC.

The V and J genes are TRBV5-1 and TRBJ1-1; 8 nucleotides line up with TRBD1. CDR1 is SGHRS, CDR2 YFSETQ, per germline. V lost 6 bases and J lost 4; bases outside the gene matches: 11. This CDR3 is 15 amino acids long. The CDR3 DNA follows: TGCGCCAGCACCCGGTCAGGGGGCGCCGGCACTGAAGCTTTCTTT. Its protein is CASTRSGGAGTEAFF.

The chain couples TRBV2 to TRBJ2-1; 7 nucleotides align to TRBD1. Germline trimming cut 3 bases from V and 4 bases from J; bases unmatched to any gene: 6. The CDR3 contains 15 residues. Per germline, CDR1 SNHLY and CDR2 FYNNEI. CDR3 in DNA: TGTGCCAGCAGTGAGGAGCAGACAGGGTACAATGAGCAGTTCTTC. Amino acids: CASSEEQTGYNEQFF.

This clone was seen a handful of times. The gene calls are TRBV7-9 and TRBJ1-6; TRBD1 aligns across 7 bases. Germline V gene lookup returns CDR1 SEHNR and CDR2 FQNEAQ (reference sequence). The CDR3 length is 14 residues. The V and J ends lost 3 bases and 10 bases, in that order; junction bases with no gene match: 6. The CDR3 DNA follows: TGTGCCAGCAGCTTCTGGGACAGATCCTCACCCCTCCACTTT. It codes for CASSFWDRSSPLHF. Together with reference TRBV7-9 and TRBJ1-6, the CDR3 gives the full variable domain: DTGVSQNPRHKITKRGQNVTFRCDPISEHNRLYWYRQTLGQGPEFLTYFQNEAQLEKSRLLSDRFSAERPKGSFSTLEIQRTEQGDSAMYLCASSFWDRSSPLHFGNGTRLTVT.

The chain has TRBV6-5 and TRBJ2-5; 11 bases fit TRBD2. This CDR3 comprises 14 residues. Per germline, CDR1 MNHEY and CDR2 SVGAGI. Trimming cost V 6 bases and J 2 bases; bases outside gene matches: 2. The CDR3 DNA reads TGTGCCAGCAGGGGACTAGCGGCGCAAGAGACCCAGTACTTC. It translates to CASRGLAAQETQYF.

The CDR3 loop reads CASRDSAGRNEQFF. CDR3 nucleotide sequence: TGCGCCAGCAGAGATTCGGCAGGGCGCAATGAGCAGTTCTTC. The chain couples TRBV10-2 to TRBJ2-1, with D maybe TRBD1 (5 bases). This CDR3 contains 14 residues. Trimming shortened V by 6 bases and J by 6 bases, and 15 bases separated the two germline ends. Germline V gene data show CDR1 as WSHSY and CDR2 as SAAADI.

The chain joins TRBV21-1 to TRBJ2-3; the DNA was not used to check the table's D call, TRBD2. TRBV21-1 is a documented pseudogene. This CDR3 comprises 16 residues. The CDR3 loop is CASSKDASEATDTQYF. The DNA for the CDR3 is TGTGCCAGCAGCAAAGACGCTAGCGAGGCCACAGATACGCAGTATTTT.

The V gene is TRBV3-1 (or the pseudogene TRBV3-2), the J gene TRBJ2-2; D is perhaps TRBD2 (5 bases). The CDR3 contains 14 residues. From germline, CDR1 is LGHDT and CDR2 YNNKEL (reference sequence). V dropped 1 base and J dropped 7 bases, with 10 bases sitting between them. The CDR3 is CASSQVSVIGELFF. Written as DNA, the CDR3 is TGTGCCAGCAGCCAAGTTAGCGTCATCGGGGAGCTGTTTTTT.

The rearrangement links TRBV28 to TRBJ1-2; 8 nucleotides agree with TRBD1. Trimming took 5 bases from V and 5 from J; bases not matched to a gene: 7. This CDR3 has 14 amino acids. The germline V gene encodes CDR1 MDHEN and CDR2 SYDVKM. CDR3 coding DNA: TGTGCCAGCAGTCAGGGGGCTCGGACTTATGGCTACACCTTC. Translated: CASSQGARTYGYTF.

This clone was seen more than once but under ten times. The rearrangement joins TRBV24-1 to TRBJ2-5; possible D gene TRBD1, 5 bases. CDR1 is KGHDR, CDR2 SFDVKD, per germline. This CDR3 region has 13 residues. V lost 2 bases and J 5 bases, leaving 8 bases between the germline ends. For the CDR3, the DNA is TGTGCCACCAGTGATTCCAAGGGGGAGACCCAGTACTTC. This sequence encodes CATSDSKGETQYF.

The J gene is TRBJ1-5, the V gene TRBV6-2 or TRBV6-3, with 7 bases identical to TRBD1. Germline CDR1 MNHEY, CDR2 SVGEGT. This CDR3 is 14 amino acids long. The trim removed 6 bases at V and 2 bases at J, leaving 4 bases unmatched. The CDR3 reads CASSTDRGNQPQHF. CDR3 in DNA: TGTGCCAGCAGCACCGACAGGGGCAATCAGCCCCAGCATTTT.

The chain carries TRBV19 and TRBJ1-5; 7 bases line up with TRBD1. CDR1 and CDR2 from the germline V gene are LNHDA and SQIVND (reference sequence). V lost 3 bases, J lost 4 bases, and 9 bases stayed unmatched. This CDR3 region has 16 residues. Here the CDR3 DNA reads TGTGCCAGTAGTATTCTCGCGGACAGGAGGAATCAGCCCCAGCATTTT. Translation: CASSILADRRNQPQHF. Full variable domain (outside the CDR3, taken from reference TRBV19 and TRBJ1-5): DGGITQSPKYLFRKEGQNVTLSCEQNLNHDAMYWYRQDPGQGLRLIYYSQIVNDFQKGDIAEGYSVSREKKESFPLTVTSAQKNPTAFYLCASSILADRRNQPQHFGDGTRLSIL.

The chain links TRBV7-9 to TRBJ2-5; the D gene is possibly TRBD2 (5 bases). Per germline, CDR1 SEHNR and CDR2 FQNEAQ (reference sequence). Trimming took off 5 bases at V and 1 base at J, with 8 bases between the two ends. The length of the CDR3 is 13 residues. For the CDR3, the DNA is TGTGCCAGCAGCCAGGACTCCCAAGAGACCCAGTACTTC. Translating it yields CASSQDSQETQYF.

This chain links TRBV2 with TRBJ1-2; TRBD1 matches at 7 bases. With V trimmed by 6 bases and J by 3 bases, 7 bases remained unmatched. This CDR3 has 14 amino acids. Germline CDR1 is SNHLY and CDR2 is FYNNEI. CDR3 DNA sequence: TGTGCCAGCAGCGCGGCCAGGGGGGACTATGGCTACACCTTC. As protein: CASSAARGDYGYTF. The whole variable domain, remainder taken from reference TRBV2 and TRBJ1-2, is EPEVTQTPSHQVTQMGQEVILRCVPISNHLYFYWYRQILGQKVEFLVSFYNNEISEKSEIFDDQFSVERPDGSNFTLKIRSTKLEDSAMYFCASSAARGDYGYTFGSGTRLTVV.

This sequence joins TRBV5-4 and TRBJ1-2, with 7 bases matching TRBD1. The CDR3 is made up of 15 amino acids. Germline V CDR1 and CDR2: SGHNT, YYREEE (reference sequence). V was clipped by 4 bases and J by 2 bases; unmatched bases: 8. The CDR3 loop reads CASSPPPTGNYGYTF. The CDR3 region has the DNA TGTGCCAGCAGCCCACCACCGACAGGGAACTATGGCTACACCTTC.

This chain links TRBV28 with TRBJ2-3; D gene unclear. Between the trimmed V and J ends, which lost 6 bases and 3 bases, there was a span of 25 bases. CDR1 MDHEN and CDR2 SYDVKM come from the germline V gene. The CDR3 runs to 18 residues. Written as DNA, the CDR3 is TGTGCCAGCAGCCAAAATCCCCCGGGTGCCTCAACTACAGATACGCAGTATTTT. Encoded protein: CASSQNPPGASTTDTQYF.